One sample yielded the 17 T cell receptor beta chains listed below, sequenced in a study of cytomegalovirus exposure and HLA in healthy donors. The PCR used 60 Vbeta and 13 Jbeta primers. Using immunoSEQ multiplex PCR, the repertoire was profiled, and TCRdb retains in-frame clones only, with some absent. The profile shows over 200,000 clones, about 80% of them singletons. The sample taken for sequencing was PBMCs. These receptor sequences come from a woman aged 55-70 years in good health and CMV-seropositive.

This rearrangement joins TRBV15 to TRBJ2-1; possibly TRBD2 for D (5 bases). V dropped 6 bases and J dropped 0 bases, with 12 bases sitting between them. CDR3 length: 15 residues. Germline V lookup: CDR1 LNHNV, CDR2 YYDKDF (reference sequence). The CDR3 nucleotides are TGTGCCACCAGTATAAGCGGAAGCTCCTACAATGAGCAGTTCTTC. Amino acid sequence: CATSISGSSYNEQFF. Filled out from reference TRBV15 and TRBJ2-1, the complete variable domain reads DAMVIQNPRYQVTQFGKPVTLSCSQTLNHNVMYWYQQKSSQAPKLLFHYYDKDFNNEADTPDNFQSRRPNTSFCFLDIRSPGLGDTAMYLCATSISGSSYNEQFFGPGTRLTVL.

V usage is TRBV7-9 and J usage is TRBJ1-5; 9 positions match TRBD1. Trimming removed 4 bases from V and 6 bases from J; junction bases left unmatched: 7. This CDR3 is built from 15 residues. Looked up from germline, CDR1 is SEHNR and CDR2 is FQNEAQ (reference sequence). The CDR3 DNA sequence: TGTGCCAGCAGCTCCGGGACAGGGTTCCCTCAGCCCCAGCATTTT. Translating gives CASSSGTGFPQPQHF.

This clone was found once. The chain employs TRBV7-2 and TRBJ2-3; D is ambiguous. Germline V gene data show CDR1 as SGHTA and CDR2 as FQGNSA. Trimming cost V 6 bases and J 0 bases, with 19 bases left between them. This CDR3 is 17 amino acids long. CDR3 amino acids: CASSLVGGPHSTDTQYF. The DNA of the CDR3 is TGTGCCAGCAGTCTTGTCGGTGGGCCCCACAGCACAGATACGCAGTATTTT.

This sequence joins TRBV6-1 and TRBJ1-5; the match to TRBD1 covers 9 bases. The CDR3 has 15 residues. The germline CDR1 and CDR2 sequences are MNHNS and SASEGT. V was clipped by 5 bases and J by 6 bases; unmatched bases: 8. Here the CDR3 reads CASSRDREMGQPQHF. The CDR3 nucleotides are TGTGCCAGCAGTAGGGACAGGGAAATGGGTCAGCCCCAGCATTTT.

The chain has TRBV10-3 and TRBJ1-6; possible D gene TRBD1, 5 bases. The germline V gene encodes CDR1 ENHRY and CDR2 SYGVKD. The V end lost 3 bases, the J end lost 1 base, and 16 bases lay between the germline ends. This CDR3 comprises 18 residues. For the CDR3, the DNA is TGTGCCATCAGTGACGTAGGGGCGGTGGGGTCCTATAATTCACCCCTCCACTTT. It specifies CAISDVGAVGSYNSPLHF.

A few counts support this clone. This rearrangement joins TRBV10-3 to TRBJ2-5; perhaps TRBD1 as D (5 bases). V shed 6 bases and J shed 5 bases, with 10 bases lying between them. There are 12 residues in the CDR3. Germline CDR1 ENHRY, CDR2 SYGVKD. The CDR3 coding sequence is TGTGCCATCAGGGGGCAGGATGAGACCCAGTACTTC. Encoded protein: CAIRGQDETQYF.

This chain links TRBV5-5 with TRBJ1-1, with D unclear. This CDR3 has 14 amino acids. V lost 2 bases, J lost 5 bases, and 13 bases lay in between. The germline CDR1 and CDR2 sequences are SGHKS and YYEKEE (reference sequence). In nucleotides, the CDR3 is TGTGCCAGCAGCTTCGTGCCACAAGTAACTGAAGCTTTCTTT. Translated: CASSFVPQVTEAFF. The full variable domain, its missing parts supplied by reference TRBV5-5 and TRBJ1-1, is DAGVTQSPTHLIKTRGQQVTLRCSPISGHKSVSWYQQVLGQGPQFIFQYYEKEERGRGNFPDRFSARQFPNYSSELNVNALLLGDSALYLCASSFVPQVTEAFFGQGTRLTVV.

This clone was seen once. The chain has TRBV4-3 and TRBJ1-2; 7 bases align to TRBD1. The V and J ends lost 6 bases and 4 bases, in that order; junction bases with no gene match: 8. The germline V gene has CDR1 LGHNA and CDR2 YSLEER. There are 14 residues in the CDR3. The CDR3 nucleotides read TGCGCCAGCAGTCACGAAGGGGGCGGCTATGGCTACACCTTC. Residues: CASSHEGGGYGYTF.

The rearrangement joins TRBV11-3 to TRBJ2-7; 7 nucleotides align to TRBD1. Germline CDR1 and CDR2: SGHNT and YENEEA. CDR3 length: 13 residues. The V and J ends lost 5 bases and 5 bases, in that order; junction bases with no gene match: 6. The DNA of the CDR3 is TGTGCCAGCAGCCCTCCGGACAGGCACGAGCAGTACTTC. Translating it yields CASSPPDRHEQYF.

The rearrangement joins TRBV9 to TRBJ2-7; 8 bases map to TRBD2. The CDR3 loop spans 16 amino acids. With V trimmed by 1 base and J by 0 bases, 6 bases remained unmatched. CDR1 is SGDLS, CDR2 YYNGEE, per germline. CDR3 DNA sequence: TGTGCCAGCAGCGTATCCCCAGGGACTAGCTCCTACGAGCAGTACTTC. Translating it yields CASSVSPGTSSYEQYF.

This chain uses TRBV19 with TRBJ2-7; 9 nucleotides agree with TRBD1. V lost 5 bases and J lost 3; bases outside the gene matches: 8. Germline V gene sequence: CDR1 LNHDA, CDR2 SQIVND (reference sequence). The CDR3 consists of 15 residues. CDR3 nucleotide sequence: TGTGCCAGTAGTGATACCGGGACAGGGATCTACGAGCAGTACTTC. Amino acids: CASSDTGTGIYEQYF.

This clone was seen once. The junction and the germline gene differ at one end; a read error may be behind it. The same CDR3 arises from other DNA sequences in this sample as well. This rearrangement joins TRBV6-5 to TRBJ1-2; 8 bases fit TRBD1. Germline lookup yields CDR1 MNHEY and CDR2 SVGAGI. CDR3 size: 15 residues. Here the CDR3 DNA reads TGCGCCAGCAGTTCCCAAGGACAGGGTAACTATGGCTACACCTTC. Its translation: CASSSQGQGNYGYTF.

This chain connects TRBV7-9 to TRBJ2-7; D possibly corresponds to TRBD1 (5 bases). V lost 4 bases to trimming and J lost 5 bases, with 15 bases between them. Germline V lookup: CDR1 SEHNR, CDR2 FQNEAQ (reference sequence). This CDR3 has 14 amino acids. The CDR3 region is CASSSYTRVNEQYF. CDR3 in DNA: TGTGCCAGCAGCTCCTACACCAGGGTGAACGAGCAGTACTTC.

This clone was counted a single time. The CDR3 region is CASSRERGPHEQYF. The CDR3 region has the DNA TGCGCCAGCAGCCGTGAGCGGGGGCCCCACGAGCAGTACTTC. The J gene is TRBJ2-7, the V gene TRBV4-3; TRBD2 matches 8 bases. Germline V gene sequence: CDR1 LGHNA, CDR2 YSLEER. Unmatched junction bases numbered 7, after V lost 4 bases and J lost 5 bases. The CDR3 runs to 14 residues.

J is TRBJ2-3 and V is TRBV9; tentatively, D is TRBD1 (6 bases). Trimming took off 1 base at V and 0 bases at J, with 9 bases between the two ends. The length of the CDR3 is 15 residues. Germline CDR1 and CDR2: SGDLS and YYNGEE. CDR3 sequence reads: CASSVTGLSTDTQYF. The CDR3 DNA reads TGTGCCAGCAGCGTAACAGGGCTTAGCACAGATACGCAGTATTTT.

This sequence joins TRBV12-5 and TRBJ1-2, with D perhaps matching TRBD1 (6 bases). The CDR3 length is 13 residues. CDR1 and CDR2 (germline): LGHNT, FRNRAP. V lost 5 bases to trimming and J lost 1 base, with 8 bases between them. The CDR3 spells CASGIQGNYGYTF. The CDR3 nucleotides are TGTGCTAGTGGTATACAGGGTAACTATGGCTACACCTTC.

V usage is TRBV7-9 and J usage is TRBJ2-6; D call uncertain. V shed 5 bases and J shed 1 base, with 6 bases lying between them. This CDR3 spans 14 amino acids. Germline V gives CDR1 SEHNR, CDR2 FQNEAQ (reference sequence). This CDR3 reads CASSGQSGANVLTF. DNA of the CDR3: TGTGCCAGCAGCGGCCAATCTGGGGCCAACGTCCTGACTTTC. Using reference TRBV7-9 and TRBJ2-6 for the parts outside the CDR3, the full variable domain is DTGVSQNPRHKITKRGQNVTFRCDPISEHNRLYWYRQTLGQGPEFLTYFQNEAQLEKSRLLSDRFSAERPKGSFSTLEIQRTEQGDSAMYLCASSGQSGANVLTFGAGSRLTVL.